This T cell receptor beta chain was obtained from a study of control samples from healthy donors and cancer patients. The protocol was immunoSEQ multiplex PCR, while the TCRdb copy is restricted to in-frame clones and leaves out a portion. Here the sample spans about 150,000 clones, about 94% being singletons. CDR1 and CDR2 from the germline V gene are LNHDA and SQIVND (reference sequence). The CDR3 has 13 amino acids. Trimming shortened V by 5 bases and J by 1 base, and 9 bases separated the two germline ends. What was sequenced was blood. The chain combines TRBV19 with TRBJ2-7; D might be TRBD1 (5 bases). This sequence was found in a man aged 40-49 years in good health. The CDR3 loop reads CASSSRVSYEQYF. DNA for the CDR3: TGTGCCAGTAGTTCCAGGGTTTCCTACGAGCAGTACTTC.